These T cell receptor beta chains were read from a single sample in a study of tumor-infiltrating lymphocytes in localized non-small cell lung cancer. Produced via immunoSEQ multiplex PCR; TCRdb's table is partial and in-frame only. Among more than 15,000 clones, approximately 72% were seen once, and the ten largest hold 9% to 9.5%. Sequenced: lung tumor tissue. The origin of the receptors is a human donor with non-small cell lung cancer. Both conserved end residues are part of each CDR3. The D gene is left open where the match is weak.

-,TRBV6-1,CASFGLTENEKLFF
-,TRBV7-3,CASSSGSGANVLTF
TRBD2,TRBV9,CASSMGLADYEQYF
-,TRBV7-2,CASTASYEQYF
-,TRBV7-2,CASSPSYEQYF
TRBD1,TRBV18,CASYPGTGAAEQYF
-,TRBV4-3,CASSQGPNSGNTIYF
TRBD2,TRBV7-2,CASSQLALNEQYF
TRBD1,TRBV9,CASSVRQGASTDTQYF
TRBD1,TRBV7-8,CASSFGKQGGSPLHF
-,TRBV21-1,CASNRGPGAGQLFF
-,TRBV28,CASSYGQSSYEQYF
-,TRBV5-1,CASAQGKKDGELFF
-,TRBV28,CASSLKVEHYQYF
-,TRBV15,CATSRDGGYSNQPQHF
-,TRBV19,CASSILASISGNTIYF
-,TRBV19,CASSIKAAGGTDTQYF
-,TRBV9,CASSVDEDEQFF
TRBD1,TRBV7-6,CASSLEPGGSSPLHF
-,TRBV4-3,CASSPEVYGNTIYF